The 19 T cell receptor beta chains reported below all come from one sample, sequenced in a study of tumor-infiltrating lymphocytes in primary liver carcinoma. Production of TCR beta cDNA used approximately 0.45 ug total RNA together with a constant-region primer. Libraries of TCR beta came from three nested multiplex PCR rounds with slightly modified ARM-PCR. The first two PCR rounds used TRBV1-TRBV30 forward primers with a C-beta reverse primer, about 10 cycles each. TCRdb reprocessed the multiplex PCR reads via MiXCR and lists one record per CDR3 protein. The sample yields nearly 50,000 distinct CDR3 sequences, about 68% seen once. For each extraction, RNA and DNA were obtained together from around 18-30 mg of unsorted bulk tissue. Sequencing input: liver tumor tissue from sampling region 3. Noted subset: tumor region T3, left-lateral pole. The receptor source for this set is a middle-aged man with primary liver carcinoma and hepatitis B virus infection.

This clonotype was seen once. A read error may be the cause here, since a much bigger clone is one base away. This chain links TRBV7-9 with TRBJ2-5; no definite D call. Germline V CDR1 and CDR2: SEHNR, FQNEAQ (reference sequence). The length of the CDR3 is 11 residues. The DNA of the CDR3 is TGTGTCAGCACTCTCCAAGAGACCCAGTACTTC. Translated, it gives CVSTLQETQYF.

This clonotype was found a few times. The gene calls are TRBV29-1 and TRBJ2-7; no reliable D call. The CDR3 totals 14 residues. In germline, CDR1 is SQVTM, CDR2 ANQGSEA. Trimming pared 5 bases from V and 1 base from J, leaving 15 bases between. The CDR3 here is CSVLPQDASYEQYF. The CDR3 bases are TGCAGCGTTCTACCTCAGGACGCTTCCTACGAGCAGTACTTC.

The chain carries TRBV12-3 or TRBV12-4 and TRBJ2-3; weak D call: TRBD2 (5 bases). This CDR3 spans 15 amino acids. V shed 9 bases and J shed 5 bases, with 21 bases lying between them. The CDR3 nucleotides read TGTGCCAGAAGTCTACCTAGCCGATTCGGAGATACGCAGTATTTT. Protein: CARSLPSRFGDTQYF.

The gene calls are TRBV12-3 or TRBV12-4 and TRBJ2-3, with unresolved D. The CDR3 has 12 amino acids. V dropped 7 bases and J dropped 1 base, with 6 bases sitting between them. This chain's CDR3 is CASIQGTDTQYF. Written as DNA, the CDR3 is TGTGCCAGCATCCAGGGCACAGATACGCAGTATTTT.

The V gene is TRBV15, the J gene TRBJ1-3; TRBD1 agrees at 9 bases. This CDR3 is 17 amino acids long. Germline V gene sequence: CDR1 LNHNV, CDR2 YYDKDF (reference sequence). The ends lost 4 bases at V and 0 bases at J; junction bases unmatched: 7. CDR3 coding DNA: TGTGCCACCAGCAACCGGGACAGGGCGTTCTCTGGAAACACCATATATTTT. It yields the protein CATSNRDRAFSGNTIYF.

Remarks on this clonotype: Germline and junction disagree at one end, which may indicate a read error. The chain employs TRBV10-3 and TRBJ2-1, with 9 bases fitting TRBD1. The CDR3 runs to 15 residues. Germline CDR1 and CDR2: ENHRY and SYGVKD. The CDR3 reads CAIRSGQGIYNELFF. CDR3 sequence (DNA): TGTGCCATCAGATCAGGACAGGGGATCTACAATGAGCTGTTCTTC.

This clonotype is a singleton in its sample. V and J are TRBV12-3 or TRBV12-4 and TRBJ2-1; D gene unclear. V lost 10 bases and J lost 10, with 20 bases in between. The CDR3 covers 13 residues. The CDR3 protein is CAIRPQGYDEQFF. In DNA, the CDR3 is TGTGCCATCAGACCCCAAGGGTACGACGAGCAGTTCTTC.

In regard to this clonotype: This is likely a read error, given that the CDR3 carries no conserved phenylalanine or tryptophan at its end. The chain recombines TRBV10-3 with TRBJ1-1; 7 bases line up with TRBD1. CDR1 and CDR2 from the germline V gene are ENHRY and SYGVKD. V gave up 8 bases and J gave up 1 base; unmatched junction bases: 10. The CDR3 length is 15 residues. CDR3 residues: CAIGLGGDRNTEAFS. CDR3 bases: TGTGCCATCGGTCTAGGGGGCGATCGGAACACTGAAGCTTTCTCT.

As regards this clonotype: In this CDR3 the conserved last residue, phenylalanine or tryptophan, is missing, so a read error is likely. The rearrangement uses TRBV11-2 and TRBJ2-2; D may be TRBD2 (6 bases). CDR1 is SGHAT and CDR2 is FQNNGV in the germline V gene. The CDR3 spans 13 residues. This CDR3 is CTSSGWSAGKLFL. The CDR3 DNA is TGTACCAGCAGCGGGTGGTCAGCCGGGAAGCTGTTTTTA.

Notes on this clonotype: One end of the junction varies from germline; a read error may be responsible. This chain joins TRBV11-2 and TRBJ2-3; no clear D gene. The germline V gene encodes CDR1 SGHAT and CDR2 FQNNGV. The CDR3 loop spans 14 amino acids. The CDR3 is CANSLSMGSDAQYF. CDR3 nucleotides: TGTGCCAACAGCTTATCCATGGGATCAGATGCGCAGTATTTT.

About this clonotype: One end of the junction fails to match germline, which may point to a read error. The genes are TRBV4-1 and TRBJ2-1; 11 positions match TRBD2. This CDR3 has 16 residues. The germline V gene has CDR1 MGHRA and CDR2 YSYEKL. This CDR3 reads CASNQSGTSGVSEQFF. The CDR3 DNA follows: TGCGCCAGCAACCAATCCGGGACTAGCGGTGTCAGTGAGCAGTTCTTC.

The CDR3 here is CASSSRTSRRDTQYF. The CDR3 DNA follows: TGTGCCAGCAGTTCCAGGACTAGCCGCCGAGATACGCAGTATTTT. V gene TRBV6-5 combines with J gene TRBJ2-3, with 8 bases identical to TRBD2. The J segment lost 5 bases and the V segment lost 4 bases, leaving 8 bases of the junction unmatched. Germline CDR1 and CDR2: MNHEY and SVGAGI. This CDR3 has 15 residues.

This sequence joins TRBV11-2 and TRBJ2-2; possibly TRBD2 for D (5 bases). Germline loops: CDR1 SGHAT, CDR2 FQNNGV. The CDR3 runs to 16 residues. As DNA, the CDR3 is TGTCCCAACAGCTTAGCCCTAGTGGGAGCCACCGGGGAGCTGTTTTTT. Protein product: CPNSLALVGATGELFF.

This clonotype was seen just once. The junction differs from germline at one of its ends, possibly a read error. The chain carries TRBV11-2 and TRBJ2-7; tentative D call: TRBD2 (5 bases). CDR1 and CDR2 from the germline V gene are SGHAT and FQNNGV. The length of the CDR3 is 15 residues. The CDR3 reads CTSSLSVGISYERYF. The CDR3 nucleotides are TGTACCAGCAGCCTATCTGTGGGAATATCCTACGAGCGGTACTTT. Full variable domain (outside the CDR3, taken from reference TRBV11-2 and TRBJ2-7): EAGVAQSPRYKIIEKRQSVAFWCNPISGHATLYWYQQILGQGPKLLIQFQNNGVVDDSQLPKDRFSAERLKGVDSTLKIQPAKLEDSAVYLCTSSLSVGISYERYFGPGTRLTVT.

This clonotype was picked up one time. A junction end diverges from the germline sequence, so it may reflect a read error. The chain employs TRBV5-1 and TRBJ2-1; 11 nucleotides align to TRBD2. Germline V gene data show CDR1 as SGHRS and CDR2 as YFSETQ. The CDR3 is 16 amino acids. DNA for the CDR3: TGCGCCATCAGCCTGATAGCGGGAGGGTCGGCCAATGAGCAGTTCTTC. Translating it yields CAISLIAGGSANEQFF.

The V and J genes are TRBV29-1 and TRBJ2-5; possibly TRBD2 for D (5 bases). Trimming cost V 5 bases and J 4 bases, with 14 bases left between them. CDR1 is SQVTM, CDR2 ANQGSEA, per germline. The length of the CDR3 is 13 residues. This CDR3 reads CSVRGRAAETQYF. Written as DNA, the CDR3 is TGCAGCGTTCGTGGGAGAGCCGCAGAGACCCAGTACTTC.

For this clonotype: One junction end disagrees with the germline gene, perhaps due to a read error. This chain's CDR3 is CASTEGTEALF. CDR3 bases: TGTGCCAGCACTGAGGGGACCGAAGCTCTCTTT. This chain links TRBV6-4 with TRBJ1-1; D perhaps matches TRBD1 (5 bases). The CDR3 is made up of 11 amino acids. Germline V gives CDR1 MRHNA, CDR2 SNTAGT.

This clonotype was counted only a few times. The junction shows a germline mismatch at one end, possibly a read error. The chain recombines TRBV10-3 with TRBJ2-3; no clear D. CDR1 ENHRY and CDR2 SYGVKD come from the germline V gene. The CDR3 spans 14 residues. This CDR3 reads CAVSESNPRDTQYF. The CDR3, as DNA: TGTGCCGTCAGTGAGTCGAACCCGCGGGATACGCAGTATTTT.

This clonotype showed up just once. As the CDR3 is not closed by the conserved phenylalanine or tryptophan, this likely results from a read error. No DNA is shown, since the ends of the CDR3 on it are uncertain; the CDR3 is the one TCRdb lists. The chain joins TRBV4-1 to TRBJ2-1; TRBD2 reflects the table's D call only, with no check against the DNA. 16 amino acids form the CDR3, both terminal residues included. Looked up from germline, CDR1 is MGHRA and CDR2 is YSYEKL. This CDR3 is CASSQDRLAGAQGTFL.